The 17 T cell receptor beta chains reported below all come from one sample, sequenced in a study of shared clonotypes between healthy human individuals. The repertoire was sequenced with immunoSEQ multiplex PCR; TCRdb's copy has only in-frame clones and lacks some. The data show around 1.4 million clones, approximately 98.5% seen once. Sequenced: naive CD4+ T cells sorted from blood. Regarding subset: CD45RA+ positively selected. The receptors derive from a man younger than 40 in good health.

The chain's CDR3 is CASSPTENIQYF. The CDR3 DNA reads as TGTGCCAGCAGCCCCACAGAAAACATTCAGTACTTC. The chain combines TRBV5-5 with TRBJ2-4; D gene unclear. Germline lookup yields CDR1 SGHKS and CDR2 YYEKEE (reference sequence). The CDR3 covers 12 residues. Trimming left V 4 bases short and J 5 bases short, with 7 bases between.

This chain's CDR3 is CASRRQAYQETQYF. DNA for the CDR3: TGTGCCAGCAGACGTCAGGCCTACCAAGAGACCCAGTACTTC. The rearrangement links TRBV5-5 to TRBJ2-5; D call uncertain. The V gene lost 5 bases and the J gene lost 0 bases, with 11 bases spanning the gap. The CDR3 has 14 amino acids. From germline, CDR1 is SGHKS and CDR2 YYEKEE (reference sequence).

The J gene is TRBJ2-7, the V gene TRBV7-9, with a tentative D call TRBD1 (6 bases). In germline, CDR1 is SEHNR, CDR2 FQNEAQ (reference sequence). Trimming took off 4 bases at V and 12 bases at J, with 16 bases between the two ends. This CDR3 is 12 amino acids long. The CDR3 protein is CASSWADSGLYF. The CDR3, as DNA: TGTGCCAGCAGCTGGGCGGACAGCGGCCTGTACTTC.

The chain is built from TRBV19 and TRBJ2-6; D unresolved. The CDR3 runs to 14 residues. Germline V gene sequence: CDR1 LNHDA, CDR2 SQIVND (reference sequence). The germline V and J ends were trimmed by 9 bases and 4 bases, with 13 bases remaining between them. For the CDR3, the DNA is TGTGCCAGCAACAGACGGTCCGGGGCCAACGTCCTGACTTTC. It codes for CASNRRSGANVLTF.

V gene TRBV6-6 combines with J gene TRBJ1-4, with D perhaps TRBD1 (5 bases). The CDR3 length is 15 residues. The V end was cut by 8 bases, the J end by 2 bases, with 15 bases between. Germline CDR1 reads MNHNY; CDR2 reads SVGAGI (reference sequence). The CDR3 reads CASHRRTNTNEKLFF. CDR3 bases: TGTGCCAGCCACAGGAGAACAAACACTAATGAAAAACTGTTTTTT.

The chain employs TRBV18 and TRBJ2-3; a possible D gene is TRBD2 (5 bases). V was clipped by 1 base and J by 5 bases, with 16 bases between them. Per germline, CDR1 KGHSH and CDR2 LQKENI. The CDR3 runs to 16 residues. CDR3 nucleotides: TGTGCCAGCTCACCACTAGCGACCCAAGGGAGAGATACGCAGTATTTT. Translating it yields CASSPLATQGRDTQYF.

The chain employs TRBV20-1 and TRBJ2-7, with unresolved D. CDR3 length: 11 residues. V lost 6 bases to trimming and J lost 2 bases, with 8 bases between them. Germline assignment: CDR1 DFQATT and CDR2 SNEGSKA (reference sequence). CDR3 in amino acids: CSATDAYEQYF. CDR3 sequence (DNA): TGCAGTGCGACGGACGCCTACGAGCAGTACTTC.

The rearrangement links TRBV10-3 to TRBJ2-1; TRBD1 matches at 12 bases. V shed 6 bases and J 0 bases; nucleotides not matched to a gene: 15. The CDR3 is 20 residues long. The V gene's germline CDR1 is ENHRY and CDR2 SYGVKD. CDR3 bases: TGTGCCATCAGATTGGGACAGGGGGCGGATATTACGAGCTCCTACAATGAGCAGTTCTTC. Translated, it gives CAIRLGQGADITSSYNEQFF.

This rearrangement joins TRBV9 to TRBJ2-3; D tentatively fits TRBD1 or TRBD2 (5 bases each). The CDR3 has 16 amino acids. The germline gives CDR1 SGDLS, CDR2 YYNGEE. The ends were cut back, 0 bases at V and 8 bases at J, with 19 bases in the middle. CDR3 nucleotides: TGTGCCAGCAGCGTAGGAACGGGACCCGCCGGTGGTACGCAGTATTTT. Translation gives CASSVGTGPAGGTQYF.

The rearrangement links TRBV7-9 to TRBJ1-2; D is perhaps TRBD1 (5 bases). Trimming took 1 base from V and 8 from J, leaving 11 bases between them. Germline CDR1 reads SEHNR; CDR2 reads FQNEAQ (reference sequence). The CDR3 is made up of 13 amino acids. The CDR3 is CASSLEQVEGYTF. The CDR3 DNA reads TGTGCCAGCAGCTTAGAACAGGTGGAAGGCTACACCTTC.

This clone has only one observation. This sequence joins TRBV11-2 and TRBJ2-7; 14 bases map to TRBD2. The germline V gene has CDR1 SGHAT and CDR2 FQNNGV. The CDR3 loop spans 16 amino acids. V was pared by 5 bases and J by 5 bases, with 8 bases of the junction left unmatched. The CDR3 region is CASSPRLAGGGDEQYF. The CDR3 bases are TGTGCCAGCAGCCCGAGACTAGCGGGAGGGGGGGACGAGCAGTACTTC.

The chain joins TRBV5-1 to TRBJ2-7, with a tentative D call TRBD2 (5 bases). Trimming took off 1 base at V and 6 bases at J, with 11 bases between the two ends. This CDR3 region has 13 residues. Looked up from germline, CDR1 is SGHRS and CDR2 is YFSETQ. For the CDR3, the DNA is TGCGCCAGCAGCTTGTTTGCGGGCGGCGAGCAGTACTTC. Translated, it gives CASSLFAGGEQYF.

The chain joins TRBV28 to TRBJ2-1, with 14 bases aligning to TRBD2. The CDR3 is 15 amino acids. Trimming at V came to 5 bases and at J to 10 bases, leaving 7 bases not matched to a gene. Per the germline V gene, CDR1 is MDHEN and CDR2 is SYDVKM. In nucleotides, the CDR3 is TGTGCCAGCAGTGGACTAGCGGGAGGCGTAGGGGAGCAGTTCTTC. Translated: CASSGLAGGVGEQFF.

This sequence joins TRBV6-5 and TRBJ2-3; D unclear. The germline V gene encodes CDR1 MNHEY and CDR2 SVGAGI. V was shortened by 5 bases and J by 2 bases, with 5 bases between the two germline ends. The CDR3 is 12 residues long. CDR3 loop: CASSEITDTQYF. Written as DNA, the CDR3 is TGTGCCAGCAGTGAAATCACAGATACGCAGTATTTT.

The chain combines TRBV5-1 with TRBJ2-1; D not resolved. Germline V gene sequence: CDR1 SGHRS, CDR2 YFSETQ. This CDR3 is 14 amino acids long. Trimming pared 7 bases from V and 9 bases from J, leaving 20 bases between. CDR3 residues: CASSAGSPPSEQFF. The CDR3 region has the DNA TGCGCCAGCTCCGCCGGGTCCCCACCCAGTGAGCAGTTCTTC.

This chain links TRBV25-1 with TRBJ1-2; D might be TRBD1 (6 bases). The CDR3 contains 12 residues. Trimming left V 6 bases short and J 4 bases short, with 9 bases between. Germline CDR1 is MGHDK and CDR2 is SYGVNS. The CDR3 loop reads CASSLTGYGYTF. Here the CDR3 DNA reads TGTGCCAGCAGCCTGACAGGCTATGGCTACACCTTC.

This clone was counted a single time. The genes are TRBV5-4 and TRBJ2-5; 13 bases line up with TRBD2. Germline V gene sequence: CDR1 SGHNT, CDR2 YYREEE (reference sequence). V was clipped by 3 bases and J by 4 bases; unmatched bases: 9. The CDR3 length is 17 residues. CDR3 DNA sequence: TGTGCCAGCAGCTCCCGGACTAGCGGGAGAGTTTTAGAGACCCAGTACTTC. Translating it yields CASSSRTSGRVLETQYF.